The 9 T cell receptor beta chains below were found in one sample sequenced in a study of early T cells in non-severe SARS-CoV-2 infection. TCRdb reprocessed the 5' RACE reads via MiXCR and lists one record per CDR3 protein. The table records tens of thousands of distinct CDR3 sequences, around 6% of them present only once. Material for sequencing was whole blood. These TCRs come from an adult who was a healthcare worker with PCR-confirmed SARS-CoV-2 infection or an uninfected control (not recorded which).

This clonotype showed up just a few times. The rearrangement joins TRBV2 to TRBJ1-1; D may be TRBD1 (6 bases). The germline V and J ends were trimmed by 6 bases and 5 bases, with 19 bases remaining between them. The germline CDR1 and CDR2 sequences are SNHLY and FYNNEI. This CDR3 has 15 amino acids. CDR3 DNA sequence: TGTGCCAGCAGCGTTCAGGGGATGGGCAGAACTGAAGCTTTCTTT. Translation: CASSVQGMGRTEAFF.

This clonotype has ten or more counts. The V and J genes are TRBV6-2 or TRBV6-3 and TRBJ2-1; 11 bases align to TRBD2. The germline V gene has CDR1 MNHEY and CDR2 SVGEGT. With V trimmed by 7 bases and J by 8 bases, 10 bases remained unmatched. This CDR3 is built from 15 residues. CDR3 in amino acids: CASNSGRAHMDEQFF. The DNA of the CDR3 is TGTGCCAGCAATAGCGGGAGGGCCCACATGGATGAGCAGTTCTTC.

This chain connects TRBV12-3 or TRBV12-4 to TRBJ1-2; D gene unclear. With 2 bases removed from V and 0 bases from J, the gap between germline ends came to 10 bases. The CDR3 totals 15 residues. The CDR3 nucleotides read TGTGCCAGCAGTTTATCTCGCAGCCCTAACTATGGCTACACCTTC. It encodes CASSLSRSPNYGYTF.

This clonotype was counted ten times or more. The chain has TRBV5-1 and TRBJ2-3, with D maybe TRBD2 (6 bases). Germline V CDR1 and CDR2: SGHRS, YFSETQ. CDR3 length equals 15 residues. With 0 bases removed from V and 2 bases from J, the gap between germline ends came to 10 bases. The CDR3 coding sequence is TGCGCCAGCAGCTTGGAGGAGGGGTCCACAGATACGCAGTATTTT. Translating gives CASSLEEGSTDTQYF.

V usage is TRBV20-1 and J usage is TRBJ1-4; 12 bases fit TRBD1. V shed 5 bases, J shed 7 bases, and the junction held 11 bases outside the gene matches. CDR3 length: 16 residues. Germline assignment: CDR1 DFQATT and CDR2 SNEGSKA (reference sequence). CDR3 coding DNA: TGCAGTGCTTTTGGGACAGGGGGCATGATTGGTGAAAAACTGTTTTTT. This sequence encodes CSAFGTGGMIGEKLFF.

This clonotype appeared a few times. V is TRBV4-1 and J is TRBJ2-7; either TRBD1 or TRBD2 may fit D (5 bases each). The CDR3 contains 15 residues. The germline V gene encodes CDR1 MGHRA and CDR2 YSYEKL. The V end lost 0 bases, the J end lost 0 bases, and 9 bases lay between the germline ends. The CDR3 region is CASSQDLGVSYEQYF. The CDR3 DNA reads TGCGCCAGCAGCCAAGATCTGGGGGTCTCCTACGAGCAGTACTTC.

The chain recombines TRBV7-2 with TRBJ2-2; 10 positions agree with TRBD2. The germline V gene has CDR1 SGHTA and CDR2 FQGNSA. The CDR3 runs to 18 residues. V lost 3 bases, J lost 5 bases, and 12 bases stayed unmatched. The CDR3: CASSFGASGGWGTGELFF. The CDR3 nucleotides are TGTGCCAGCAGCTTCGGCGCTAGCGGGGGATGGGGAACCGGGGAGCTGTTTTTT.

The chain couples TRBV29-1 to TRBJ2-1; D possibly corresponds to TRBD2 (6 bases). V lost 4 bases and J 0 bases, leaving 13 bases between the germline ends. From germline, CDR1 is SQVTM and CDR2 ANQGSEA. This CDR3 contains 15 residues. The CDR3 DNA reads TGCAGCGTTGCCGACGGCGGGAACTCCTACAATGAGCAGTTCTTC. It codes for CSVADGGNSYNEQFF.

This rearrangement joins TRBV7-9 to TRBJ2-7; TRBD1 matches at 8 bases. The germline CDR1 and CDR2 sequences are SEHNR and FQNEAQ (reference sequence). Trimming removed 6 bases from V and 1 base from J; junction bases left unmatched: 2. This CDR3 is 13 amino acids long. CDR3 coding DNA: TGTGCCAGCAGGGACAGGGATTCCTACGAGCAGTACTTC. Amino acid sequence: CASRDRDSYEQYF.